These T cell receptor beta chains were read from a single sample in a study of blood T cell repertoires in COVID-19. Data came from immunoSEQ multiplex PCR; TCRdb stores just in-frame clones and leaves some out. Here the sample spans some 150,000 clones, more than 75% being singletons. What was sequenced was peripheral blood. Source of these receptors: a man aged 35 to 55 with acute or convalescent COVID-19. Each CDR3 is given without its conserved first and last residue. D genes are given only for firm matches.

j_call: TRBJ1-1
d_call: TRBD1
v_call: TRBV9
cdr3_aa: ASSVGQGAWDTEAF

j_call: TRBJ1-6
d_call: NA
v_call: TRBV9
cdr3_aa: ASSASGVSPLH

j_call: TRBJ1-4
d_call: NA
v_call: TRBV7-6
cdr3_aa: ASSLAGSREKLF

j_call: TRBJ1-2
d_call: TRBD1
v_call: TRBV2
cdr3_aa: ASSPRDRGYGYT

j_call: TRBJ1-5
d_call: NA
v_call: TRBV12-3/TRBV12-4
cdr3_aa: ASSTRSDQPQH

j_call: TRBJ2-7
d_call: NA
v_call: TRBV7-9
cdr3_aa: ASSTQQVSEQY

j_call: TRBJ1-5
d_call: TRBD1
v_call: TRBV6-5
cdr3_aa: ASSIGTGDRPQH

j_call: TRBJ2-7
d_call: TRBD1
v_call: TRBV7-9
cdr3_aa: ASSLGQGALDEQY

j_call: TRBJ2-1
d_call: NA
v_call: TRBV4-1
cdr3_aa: ASSPTGSSYNEQF

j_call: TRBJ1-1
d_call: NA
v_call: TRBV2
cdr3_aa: ASSRYTEAF

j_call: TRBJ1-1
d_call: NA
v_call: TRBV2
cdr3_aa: ASEGGTEAF

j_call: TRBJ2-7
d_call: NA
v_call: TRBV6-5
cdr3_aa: ASKSGYYEQY

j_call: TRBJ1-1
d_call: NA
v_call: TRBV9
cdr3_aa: ASNSGLRGAEAF

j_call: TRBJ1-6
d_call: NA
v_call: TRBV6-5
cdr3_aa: ASSPAYNSPLH